The 23 T cell receptor beta chains below were found in one sample sequenced in a study of blood T cell repertoires in COVID-19. This table comes from immunoSEQ multiplex PCR, and its TCRdb copy is limited to in-frame clones, with some not included. The repertoire has approximately 300,000 clones, about nine tenths of them found once; the top ten carry about 9.4%. The source material was PBMCs or T cells enriched from blood (not recorded which). All receptors derive from a woman aged 18 to 35 who had recovered from COVID-19.

The V and J genes are TRBV6-2 or TRBV6-3 and TRBJ1-1, with D possibly being TRBD1 (5 bases). Germline loops: CDR1 MNHEY, CDR2 SVGEGT. This CDR3 contains 14 residues. The germline V and J ends were trimmed by 4 bases and 4 bases, with 13 bases remaining between them. CDR3 in DNA: TGTGCCAGCAGTTCTCTAGCCGGGGGCACTGAAGCTTTCTTT. Translated, it gives CASSSLAGGTEAFF.

The rearrangement links TRBV5-6 to TRBJ2-3, with 8 bases that match TRBD1. The CDR3 runs to 15 residues. The germline V gene has CDR1 SGHDT and CDR2 YYEEEE. V lost 0 bases to trimming and J lost 1 base; unmatched junction nucleotides: 1. This chain's CDR3 is CASSLVQGGTDTQYF. CDR3 nucleotides: TGTGCCAGCAGCTTGGTACAGGGGGGCACAGATACGCAGTATTTT.

This clone has just one count. The chain has TRBV5-1 and TRBJ2-1; 7 bases agree with TRBD2. The CDR3 has 15 amino acids. The J segment lost 5 bases and the V segment lost 4 bases, leaving 9 bases of the junction unmatched. CDR1 SGHRS and CDR2 YFSETQ come from the germline V gene. In DNA form, the CDR3 reads TGCGCCAGCAGCCTTGGGACTACCAGAAACAATGAGCAGTTCTTC. This gives the protein CASSLGTTRNNEQFF.

The genes are TRBV7-9 and TRBJ1-1; the D is unclear. Germline V CDR1 and CDR2: SEHNR, FQNEAQ (reference sequence). The CDR3 has 15 amino acids. V shed 1 base and J shed 1 base, with 10 bases lying between them. As DNA, the CDR3 is TGTGCCAGCAGCTTAGGGCATGAGGGGAACACTGAAGCTTTCTTT. It yields the protein CASSLGHEGNTEAFF.

V and J are TRBV19 and TRBJ2-7; TRBD2 aligns across 11 bases. The CDR3 sequence is 13 residues long. Germline V gene lookup returns CDR1 LNHDA and CDR2 SQIVND (reference sequence). Unmatched junction bases numbered 5, after V lost 7 bases and J lost 6 bases. In nucleotides, the CDR3 is TGTGCCAGTACGGGGACTAGCGGCGGCGAGCAGTACTTC. Amino acids: CASTGTSGGEQYF.

This chain links TRBV9 with TRBJ2-5; D is undetermined. V was trimmed by 3 bases and J by 2 bases, leaving 14 bases between them. The germline gives CDR1 SGDLS, CDR2 YYNGEE. The CDR3 runs to 15 residues. CDR3 residues: CASSALLGAQETQYF. CDR3 in DNA: TGTGCCAGCAGCGCCCTCCTAGGAGCGCAAGAGACCCAGTACTTC.

This rearrangement joins TRBV28 to TRBJ2-3; tentatively, D is TRBD2 (6 bases). This CDR3 spans 14 amino acids. The germline V gene encodes CDR1 MDHEN and CDR2 SYDVKM. Trimming pared 7 bases from V and 0 bases from J, leaving 11 bases between. The CDR3 loop reads CASIRETSTDTQYF. DNA for the CDR3: TGTGCCAGCATCCGGGAGACTAGCACAGATACGCAGTATTTT. Variable domain in full (rest from reference TRBV28 and TRBJ2-3): DVKVTQSSRYLVKRTGEKVFLECVQDMDHENMFWYRQDPGLGLRLIYFSYDVKMKEKGDIPEGYSVSREKKERFSLILESASTNQTSMYLCASIRETSTDTQYFGPGTRLTVL.

V gene TRBV4-1 combines with J gene TRBJ1-5; D call uncertain. CDR1 and CDR2 (germline): MGHRA, YSYEKL. This CDR3 region has 17 residues. V was shortened by 1 base and J by 3 bases, with 16 bases between the two germline ends. The CDR3 nucleotides are TGCGCCAGCAGCCAAGCTCGGGTGGCAGCGTCCAATCAGCCCCAGCATTTT. This codes for CASSQARVAASNQPQHF.

This clone was seen a single time. The rearrangement joins TRBV9 to TRBJ2-1; D call uncertain. V lost 0 bases and J lost 7, with 17 bases in between. The CDR3 loop spans 16 amino acids. CDR1 SGDLS and CDR2 YYNGEE come from the germline V gene. The CDR3 sequence: CASSVDLRSLRNEQFF. The CDR3 DNA follows: TGTGCCAGCAGCGTAGATTTGAGGTCTTTAAGGAATGAGCAGTTCTTC.

This chain joins TRBV19 and TRBJ2-1, with D unresolved. Trimming removed 3 bases at V and 7 bases at J, with 13 bases between. The CDR3 consists of 14 residues. The germline V gene has CDR1 LNHDA and CDR2 SQIVND (reference sequence). The CDR3 DNA is TGTGCCAGTAGTATTGTATTCGTCGGGAATGAGCAGTTCTTC. Translation: CASSIVFVGNEQFF. Looking up the rest from reference TRBV19 and TRBJ2-1 gives the full variable domain: DGGITQSPKYLFRKEGQNVTLSCEQNLNHDAMYWYRQDPGQGLRLIYYSQIVNDFQKGDIAEGYSVSREKKESFPLTVTSAQKNPTAFYLCASSIVFVGNEQFFGPGTRLTVL.

Notes on this clone: Other DNA sequences of this sample code for an identical CDR3. The chain links TRBV18 to TRBJ2-5; no clear D. This CDR3 is built from 11 residues. The V gene lost 3 bases and the J gene lost 5 bases, with 4 bases spanning the gap. Germline CDR1 reads KGHSH; CDR2 reads LQKENI. The CDR3 sequence is CASSPGETQYF. CDR3 coding DNA: TGTGCCAGCTCACCGGGCGAGACCCAGTACTTC.

The chain recombines TRBV5-4 with TRBJ2-2, with D unresolved. The CDR3 consists of 13 residues. The V gene's germline CDR1 is SGHNT and CDR2 YYREEE (reference sequence). The germline V and J ends were trimmed by 4 bases and 5 bases, with 9 bases remaining between them. The CDR3 DNA is TGTGCCAGCAGCCGAGACATGACCGGGGAGCTGTTTTTT. Translated: CASSRDMTGELFF.

The chain is built from TRBV18 and TRBJ1-2; 7 nucleotides match TRBD1. Trimming took 5 bases from V and 6 from J; bases not matched to a gene: 3. The germline gives CDR1 KGHSH, CDR2 LQKENI. This CDR3 is 12 amino acids long. The chain's CDR3 is CASSKGQDGYTF. In DNA, the CDR3 is TGTGCCAGCTCAAAAGGACAGGATGGCTACACCTTC.

The chain links TRBV14 to TRBJ1-2, with a tentative D call TRBD1 (6 bases). The CDR3 sequence is 15 residues long. The germline CDR1 and CDR2 sequences are SGHDN and FVKESK. V lost 4 bases to trimming and J lost 4 bases, with 16 bases between them. The chain's CDR3 is CASSPNRDGLYGYTF. CDR3 nucleotide sequence: TGTGCCAGCAGCCCAAACAGGGACGGACTCTATGGCTACACCTTC.

The chain couples TRBV28 to TRBJ1-1; TRBD1 agrees at 8 bases. With V trimmed by 2 bases and J by 5 bases, 7 bases remained unmatched. CDR3 length: 15 amino acids. Per germline, CDR1 MDHEN and CDR2 SYDVKM. Here the CDR3 reads CASSLQGASRTEAFF. Written as DNA, the CDR3 is TGTGCCAGCAGTTTACAGGGGGCGTCGAGGACTGAAGCTTTCTTT. Drawing the rest from reference TRBV28 and TRBJ1-1, the complete variable domain is DVKVTQSSRYLVKRTGEKVFLECVQDMDHENMFWYRQDPGLGLRLIYFSYDVKMKEKGDIPEGYSVSREKKERFSLILESASTNQTSMYLCASSLQGASRTEAFFGQGTRLTVV.

V is TRBV18 and J is TRBJ1-5; TRBD1 matches at 7 bases. Germline loops: CDR1 KGHSH, CDR2 LQKENI. The junction had 5 bases not matched to a gene; V was cut back by 6 bases and J by 0 bases. The CDR3 consists of 15 residues. DNA for the CDR3: TGTGCCAGCTCTCGGGGGACAGTTAGCAATCAGCCCCAGCATTTT. Its translation: CASSRGTVSNQPQHF.

The CDR3 bases are TGCGCCAGCAGCTTGGGGCTTAACACCGGGGAGCTGTTTTTT. Its protein product is CASSLGLNTGELFF. This chain joins TRBV5-1 and TRBJ2-2; D not certain. Germline V gives CDR1 SGHRS, CDR2 YFSETQ. The ends were cut back, 0 bases at V and 2 bases at J, with 5 bases in the middle. The CDR3 consists of 14 residues.

This chain uses TRBV6-5 with TRBJ2-7; 8 nucleotides match TRBD2. CDR3 length equals 15 residues. Per the germline V gene, CDR1 is MNHEY and CDR2 is SVGAGI. With V trimmed by 7 bases and J by 0 bases, 8 bases remained unmatched. This chain's CDR3 is CASMFVLAGSYEQYF. The CDR3 bases are TGTGCCAGCATGTTTGTTCTAGCGGGCTCCTACGAGCAGTACTTC.

The chain has TRBV10-3 and TRBJ1-1; D is possibly TRBD1 (5 bases). V was cut by 4 bases and J by 6 bases, with 9 bases left in between. There are 12 residues in the CDR3. CDR1 ENHRY and CDR2 SYGVKD come from the germline V gene. The CDR3 region is CAISGGDSEAFF. DNA of the CDR3: TGTGCCATCAGTGGGGGGGACTCTGAAGCTTTCTTT.

The rearrangement uses TRBV5-1 and TRBJ2-1, with TRBD2 matching over 11 bases. The CDR3 runs to 16 residues. The trim removed 7 bases at V and 10 bases at J, leaving 16 bases unmatched. CDR1 and CDR2 (germline): SGHRS, YFSETQ. The CDR3 sequence: CASAPTGTSGRGEQFF. The CDR3 DNA reads as TGCGCCAGCGCTCCAACGGGCACTAGCGGGAGAGGAGAGCAGTTCTTC.

The chain couples TRBV19 to TRBJ1-1; D not certain. The CDR3 runs 15 residues. V gave up 6 bases and J gave up 10 bases, with 24 bases separating them. Germline V lookup: CDR1 LNHDA, CDR2 SQIVND (reference sequence). CDR3 region: CASSFYDGTLEGAFF. The CDR3 DNA sequence: TGTGCCAGTAGCTTTTATGACGGCACCCTTGAGGGAGCTTTCTTT.

The genes are TRBV27 and TRBJ1-6; no definite D call. This CDR3 region has 16 residues. The ends were cut back, 3 bases at V and 3 bases at J, with 12 bases in the middle. Looked up from germline, CDR1 is MNHEY and CDR2 is SMNVEV (reference sequence). The CDR3 DNA sequence: TGTGCCAGCAGTTTCTCGGGGAGCGGCTATAATTCACCCCTCCACTTT. This sequence encodes CASSFSGSGYNSPLHF.

The V call is TRBV28, the J call TRBJ2-1; 13 bases agree with TRBD2. CDR1 is MDHEN, CDR2 SYDVKM, per germline. Germline trimming cut 4 bases from V and 7 bases from J; bases unmatched to any gene: 10. The CDR3 extends over 17 amino acids. The CDR3 region is CASSSLETSGRSNEQFF. CDR3 coding DNA: TGTGCCAGCAGTTCGCTCGAGACTAGCGGGAGGAGTAATGAGCAGTTCTTC.